One sample yielded the 16 T cell receptor beta chains listed below, sequenced in a study of blood T cells in healthy people across ages. It was with a sample-barcoded 5' primer and a J-beta primer mix that a second PCR of about 7 to 12 cycles was run. In TCRdb, the 5' RACE reads were re-called with MiXCR into one record per CDR3 protein. The repertoire holds roughly 800,000 distinct CDR3 sequences, 58% seen once, with roughly 20% in the top ten. Material: blood. The receptors were sampled from a man aged 30 to 45 in good health.

The chain recombines TRBV29-1 with TRBJ2-3; unclear D gene. Germline V lookup: CDR1 SQVTM, CDR2 ANQGSEA. Deletions cut 7 bases from V and 2 bases from J, with 16 bases between. This CDR3 region has 14 residues. Here the CDR3 DNA reads TGCAGCGCGACCCCTCTAGGCCTCACAGATACGCAGTATTTT. Translation: CSATPLGLTDTQYF.

This chain connects TRBV28 to TRBJ2-1; 10 nucleotides agree with TRBD2. V was pared by 4 bases and J by 6 bases, with 6 bases of the junction left unmatched. CDR3 length equals 15 residues. Germline V gene data show CDR1 as MDHEN and CDR2 as SYDVKM. Here the CDR3 reads CASSSLAGVINEQFF. The CDR3 DNA reads as TGTGCCAGCAGTTCTCTAGCGGGAGTCATCAATGAGCAGTTCTTC.

V gene TRBV20-1 combines with J gene TRBJ2-5; D is uncertain. Germline values: CDR1 DFQATT, CDR2 SNEGSKA (reference sequence). Trimming cost V 1 base and J 1 base, with 13 bases left between them. The CDR3 loop spans 15 amino acids. The DNA of the CDR3 is TGCAGTGCTAGAGGCAGTAAAGGGTCCCAAGAGACCCAGTACTTC. Translation: CSARGSKGSQETQYF.

CDR3 in DNA: TGTGCCAGCAGTTTACAGGGGGAGCAGTACTTC. It specifies CASSLQGEQYF. The chain recombines TRBV6-6 with TRBJ2-5, with 8 positions matching TRBD1. The V and J ends lost 4 bases and 11 bases, in that order; junction bases with no gene match: 3. This CDR3 spans 11 amino acids. CDR1 is MNHNY, CDR2 SVGAGI, per germline (reference sequence).

V usage is TRBV7-8 and J usage is TRBJ2-7, with D tentatively TRBD2 (6 bases). The CDR3 sequence is 14 residues long. Germline V CDR1 and CDR2: SGHVS, FQNEAQ. V was clipped by 7 bases and J by 2 bases, with 15 bases between them. CDR3 region: CASIGGVKAYEQYF. The CDR3, as DNA: TGTGCCAGCATAGGAGGGGTAAAAGCCTACGAGCAGTACTTC.

J is TRBJ2-1 and V is TRBV20-1; D may be TRBD1 or TRBD2 (5 bases each). The V gene's germline CDR1 is DFQATT and CDR2 SNEGSKA (reference sequence). The V and J ends lost 0 bases and 9 bases respectively, with 12 bases between them. CDR3 length: 13 residues. The CDR3 DNA sequence: TGCAGTGCTAGAGATCTGGGGGATACTGAGCAGTTCTTC. This sequence encodes CSARDLGDTEQFF.

A few counts support this clonotype. The chain carries TRBV9 and TRBJ1-6; the match to TRBD1 covers 10 bases. Per germline, CDR1 SGDLS and CDR2 YYNGEE. V dropped 3 bases and J dropped 7; count of bases not matched to a gene: 1. This CDR3 is 14 amino acids long. The CDR3 here is CASSGTGGNSPLHF. For the CDR3, the DNA is TGTGCCAGCAGCGGGACAGGGGGAAATTCACCCCTCCACTTT.

The rearrangement links TRBV7-9 to TRBJ2-1; unclear D gene. The germline V gene has CDR1 SEHNR and CDR2 FQNEAQ (reference sequence). V lost 5 bases to trimming and J lost 8 bases, with 16 bases between them. CDR3 length: 14 amino acids. The CDR3 sequence is CASSPSGRLYEQFF. DNA for the CDR3: TGTGCCAGCAGCCCGAGTGGTCGGTTATATGAGCAGTTCTTC. The full variable domain, with the rest looked up from reference TRBV7-9 and TRBJ2-1, is DTGVSQNPRHKITKRGQNVTFRCDPISEHNRLYWYRQTLGQGPEFLTYFQNEAQLEKSRLLSDRFSAERPKGSFSTLEIQRTEQGDSAMYLCASSPSGRLYEQFFGPGTRLTVL.

The CDR3 region is CASSLSNTDGETQYF. The CDR3, as DNA: TGCGCCAGCAGCTTGTCCAACACGGACGGGGAGACCCAGTACTTC. V and J are TRBV5-1 and TRBJ2-5; no clear D. The CDR3 contains 15 residues. Germline V gene data show CDR1 as SGHRS and CDR2 as YFSETQ. The V gene lost 1 base and the J gene lost 5 bases, with 15 bases spanning the gap.

The chain has TRBV29-1 and TRBJ2-3, with D hard to call. In germline, CDR1 is SQVTM, CDR2 ANQGSEA. The CDR3 runs 12 residues. Trimming took 6 bases from V and 0 from J, leaving 7 bases between them. The CDR3 here is CSVTKSTDTQYF. Here the CDR3 DNA reads TGCAGCGTCACGAAGAGCACAGATACGCAGTATTTT.

V is TRBV20-1 and J is TRBJ1-2; D ambiguous. V dropped 5 bases and J dropped 2 bases, with 12 bases sitting between them. CDR1 is DFQATT, CDR2 SNEGSKA, per germline (reference sequence). There are 13 residues in the CDR3. The CDR3 loop is CSADRDVNYGYTF. The CDR3 region has the DNA TGCAGTGCTGACCGCGACGTGAACTATGGCTACACCTTC.

This chain connects TRBV27 to TRBJ1-1; D perhaps matches TRBD1 (5 bases). The CDR3 runs to 16 residues. Per the germline V gene, CDR1 is MNHEY and CDR2 is SMNVEV (reference sequence). Trimming left V 3 bases short and J 0 bases short, with 14 bases between. The CDR3: CASSFGQGRMNTEAFF. The CDR3 DNA is TGTGCCAGCAGTTTTGGGCAGGGTAGGATGAACACTGAAGCTTTCTTT.

The chain links TRBV7-2 to TRBJ2-5, with D unresolved. The J call may be wrong; the DNA end is better matched by TRBJ2-7. The CDR3 consists of 17 residues. Germline V gene data show CDR1 as SGHTA and CDR2 as FQGNSA. The CDR3 DNA follows: TGTGCCAGCAGCTTAAGCCCAAAAGTATCTCGCCCCGACGAGCAGTACTTC. Translation: CASSLSPKVSRPDEQYF.

This clonotype was observed at least ten times. The chain employs TRBV5-1 and TRBJ1-1; 8 positions match TRBD1. CDR3 size: 16 residues. Unmatched junction bases numbered 8, after V lost 2 bases and J lost 2 bases. Per germline, CDR1 SGHRS and CDR2 YFSETQ. CDR3 residues: CASSFNQGAGNTEAFF. The CDR3 DNA follows: TGCGCCAGCAGCTTTAATCAGGGGGCGGGAAACACTGAAGCTTTCTTT.

The V call is TRBV5-1, the J call TRBJ1-6, with a possible D match to TRBD1 (6 bases). The CDR3 has 15 residues. Germline lookup yields CDR1 SGHRS and CDR2 YFSETQ. V was pared by 3 bases and J by 7 bases, with 14 bases between. The CDR3 DNA sequence: TGCGCCAGCAGCTCCGCGACAGGCCGAAATTCACCCCTCCACTTT. Residues: CASSSATGRNSPLHF.

The chain carries TRBV29-1 and TRBJ1-2; D is unresolved. The V end was cut by 3 bases, the J end by 4 bases, with 12 bases between. The CDR3 contains 13 residues. Germline V gene sequence: CDR1 SQVTM, CDR2 ANQGSEA. The CDR3 DNA sequence: TGCAGCGTTGAGCGAGGCCCCGTCTATGGCTACACCTTC. Its translation is CSVERGPVYGYTF.